The rows below give T cell receptor beta chains drawn from one sample of a study of CD8 T cells in ankylosing spondylitis. TCRdb re-derived calls from the 5' RACE reads in MiXCR, one entry per CDR3 protein. The sample has under 150,000 distinct CDR3 sequences; about a tenth are singletons. Sequenced: blood, either unsorted or a sorted T cell fraction (not recorded which). The receptors shown here come from a male donor with ankylosing spondylitis or in good health (not recorded which). The CDR3 runs from the conserved cysteine through the conserved F or W. D genes are given only for firm matches. Size is stated for part of the rows, as once, few or many counts, or as a class when the clone is expanded.

d_gene: TRBD2
j_gene: TRBJ2-5
abundance: few
v_gene: TRBV6-2/TRBV6-3
CDR3nt: TGTGCCAGCAGTTTTTTAGCGGGGGAATCCTTCATTGTGGAGACCCAGTACTTC
CDR3aa: CASSFLAGESFIVETQYF

d_gene: TRBD2
j_gene: TRBJ2-7
abundance: few
v_gene: TRBV15
CDR3nt: TGTGCCACCAGCAGAGAATCCCCTGCTAATCCTAGCGGGTACGAGCAGTACTTC
CDR3aa: CATSRESPANPSGYEQYF

d_gene: TRBD2
j_gene: TRBJ2-1
abundance: few
v_gene: TRBV12-3/TRBV12-4
CDR3nt: TGTGCCAGCAGTTTTTTTAGGCCTAGCGGGAGTGGTGAGCAGTTCTTC
CDR3aa: CASSFFRPSGSGEQFF

d_gene: .
j_gene: TRBJ2-1
abundance: many
v_gene: TRBV5-1
CDR3nt: TGCGCCAGCAGCTTGGTTTTGGGGACCTACAATGAGCAGTTCTTC
CDR3aa: CASSLVLGTYNEQFF

d_gene: .
j_gene: TRBJ1-6
abundance: many
v_gene: TRBV7-2
CDR3nt: TGTGCCAGCAGCGAGGGAATGGGGGGCCGATCACCCCTCCACTTT
CDR3aa: CASSEGMGGRSPLHF

d_gene: TRBD2
j_gene: TRBJ2-7
abundance: few
v_gene: TRBV28
CDR3nt: TGTGCCAGCAGTTTACGGACTAGCGGTTCGGGCGAGCAGTACTTC
CDR3aa: CASSLRTSGSGEQYF

d_gene: .
j_gene: TRBJ2-5
abundance: many
v_gene: TRBV20-1
CDR3nt: TGCAGTGCTAGAGATCTGCGGGCCCCCAACCAAGAGACCCAGTACTTC
CDR3aa: CSARDLRAPNQETQYF

d_gene: .
j_gene: TRBJ1-1
abundance: .
v_gene: TRBV28
CDR3nt: TGTGCCAGCAGTCCACCGGGACCTCCCAGTGAAGCTTTCTTT
CDR3aa: CASSPPGPPSEAFF

d_gene: .
j_gene: TRBJ2-1
abundance: many
v_gene: TRBV20-1
CDR3nt: TGCAGTGCTAGAGGAGCGAGCGGGCACCTCAATGAGCAGTTCTTC
CDR3aa: CSARGASGHLNEQFF

d_gene: .
j_gene: TRBJ2-6
abundance: many
v_gene: TRBV6-5
CDR3nt: TGTGCCAGCAGTTCCAGGTCTGGGGCCAACGTCCTGACTTTC
CDR3aa: CASSSRSGANVLTF

d_gene: TRBD1
j_gene: TRBJ1-1
abundance: many
v_gene: TRBV7-3
CDR3nt: TGTGCCAGCAGCTTAACCCCGACAGGGGATGCCACTGAAGCTTTCTTT
CDR3aa: CASSLTPTGDATEAFF

d_gene: TRBD1
j_gene: TRBJ2-1
abundance: few
v_gene: TRBV6-1
CDR3nt: TGTGCCAGCCATCCGGACAGGGTCAATGAGCAGTTCTTC
CDR3aa: CASHPDRVNEQFF

d_gene: .
j_gene: TRBJ2-7
abundance: few
v_gene: TRBV21-1
CDR3nt: TGTGCCAGCTTAGGACTAGCTGAGACCTACGAGCAGTACTTC
CDR3aa: CASLGLAETYEQYF

d_gene: TRBD2
j_gene: TRBJ2-3
abundance: many
v_gene: TRBV5-4
CDR3nt: TGTGCCAGCAGCTGGGGACTAGCGGGCCCCTTTAGCACAGATACGCAGTATTTT
CDR3aa: CASSWGLAGPFSTDTQYF

d_gene: .
j_gene: TRBJ2-7
abundance: many
v_gene: TRBV5-6
CDR3nt: TGTGCCAGCAGCTTGTCGACGGGGCTGGCGCAGTACTTC
CDR3aa: CASSLSTGLAQYF

d_gene: TRBD2
j_gene: TRBJ2-1
abundance: .
v_gene: TRBV5-1
CDR3nt: TGCGCCAGCAGCGCCTCTAGCGGTTTTTCCTACAATGAGCAGTTCTTC
CDR3aa: CASSASSGFSYNEQFF

d_gene: TRBD2
j_gene: TRBJ2-7
abundance: many
v_gene: TRBV3-1
CDR3nt: TGTGCCAGCAGCCTGGGACTAGCGGGAGGCCCCACCTACGAGCAGTACTTC
CDR3aa: CASSLGLAGGPTYEQYF

d_gene: .
j_gene: TRBJ2-1
abundance: many
v_gene: TRBV5-1
CDR3nt: TGCGCCAGCAGCTTGGTACAATACAATGAGCAGTTCTTC
CDR3aa: CASSLVQYNEQFF

d_gene: .
j_gene: TRBJ2-7
abundance: few
v_gene: TRBV20-1
CDR3nt: TGCAGTGCCCCTCCCCTAGCGAGCCCCTACGAGCAGTACTTC
CDR3aa: CSAPPLASPYEQYF

d_gene: .
j_gene: TRBJ2-1
abundance: few
v_gene: TRBV20-1
CDR3nt: TGCAGTGCTAGAGAAAACCAGGGCCACGGGAGTGAGCAGTTCTTC
CDR3aa: CSARENQGHGSEQFF

d_gene: .
j_gene: TRBJ1-5
abundance: .
v_gene: TRBV12-3/TRBV12-4
CDR3nt: TGTGCCAGCAGTCCGGGACACGGGACCAGCGATCAGCCCCAGCATTTT
CDR3aa: CASSPGHGTSDQPQHF

d_gene: .
j_gene: TRBJ2-1
abundance: .
v_gene: TRBV7-8
CDR3nt: TGTGCCAGCAGCCCTCCGTGGGGGCGGGGTGGAGCAAATGAGCAGTTCTTC
CDR3aa: CASSPPWGRGGANEQFF

d_gene: .
j_gene: TRBJ2-3
abundance: .
v_gene: TRBV24-1
CDR3nt: TGTGCCACCAGTTCCGGTGCCGTAGCCCTTGATACGCAGTATTTT
CDR3aa: CATSSGAVALDTQYF

d_gene: .
j_gene: TRBJ2-2
abundance: many
v_gene: TRBV5-1
CDR3nt: TGCGCCAGCAGCTTGTCAGCTAGCGTGAACACCGGGGAGCTGTTTTTT
CDR3aa: CASSLSASVNTGELFF

d_gene: .
j_gene: TRBJ2-1
abundance: many
v_gene: TRBV4-1
CDR3nt: TGCGCCAGCAGCCAAATAGGACTACCTAACAATGAGCAGTTCTTC
CDR3aa: CASSQIGLPNNEQFF

d_gene: .
j_gene: TRBJ2-7
abundance: many
v_gene: TRBV7-2
CDR3nt: TGTGCCAGCAGCTTGGGACTCCTTACCTACGAGCAGTACTTC
CDR3aa: CASSLGLLTYEQYF

d_gene: TRBD2
j_gene: TRBJ2-1
abundance: many
v_gene: TRBV20-1
CDR3nt: TGCAGTGCTAGAGTTAGCGGGAGACGAAACAATGAGCAGTTCTTC
CDR3aa: CSARVSGRRNNEQFF

d_gene: TRBD2
j_gene: TRBJ2-4
abundance: many
v_gene: TRBV12-3/TRBV12-4
CDR3nt: TGTGCCAGCAGTACTTCTAGCGGGAGAAGCATTCAGTACTTC
CDR3aa: CASSTSSGRSIQYF

d_gene: TRBD1
j_gene: TRBJ2-2
abundance: .
v_gene: TRBV6-2/TRBV6-3
CDR3nt: TGTGCCAGCAGCCCCGACAGGGTCCTAACCGGGGAGCTGTTTTTT
CDR3aa: CASSPDRVLTGELFF